The 23 T cell receptor beta chains below all came from one sample that was sequenced in a study of technical replicates of blood from a few donors. Method: immunoSEQ multiplex PCR; TCRdb's copy keeps in-frame clones and lacks some. The sample consists of 100,000 or so clones, about 96% of them appearing once. The specimen sequenced was T cells isolated from PBMCs. The origin of the receptors is a human donor in good health.

As DNA, the CDR3 is TGTGCCAGCAGCTCCCGACTAGCGGGATACTCCTACGAGCAGTACTTC. Protein product: CASSSRLAGYSYEQYF. The V gene is TRBV5-6, the J gene TRBJ2-7; 11 positions match TRBD2. The CDR3 sequence is 16 residues long. Germline CDR1 and CDR2: SGHDT and YYEEEE. With V trimmed by 3 bases and J by 0 bases, 5 bases remained unmatched.

This chain connects TRBV2 to TRBJ1-2; D ambiguous. Trimming stripped 5 bases from V and 0 bases from J, with 4 bases between. Germline V lookup: CDR1 SNHLY, CDR2 FYNNEI. This CDR3 is built from 12 residues. CDR3 DNA sequence: TGTGCCAGCAGTCAATCTAACTATGGCTACACCTTC. It translates to CASSQSNYGYTF.

The chain couples TRBV7-9 to TRBJ2-7, with TRBD1 matching 10 bases. V shed 1 base, J shed 2 bases, and the junction held 11 bases outside the gene matches. Germline assignment: CDR1 SEHNR and CDR2 FQNEAQ (reference sequence). The CDR3 has 18 residues. DNA of the CDR3: TGTGCCAGCAGCTTAGGGGGCGACAGGGGGCGAAATCCCTACGAGCAGTACTTC. This sequence encodes CASSLGGDRGRNPYEQYF.

The chain is built from TRBV11-1 and TRBJ2-7, with TRBD2 as a possible D gene (6 bases). The V and J ends lost 4 bases and 0 bases respectively, with 13 bases between them. Germline-derived CDR1 and CDR2 are SGHAT and FQDESV (reference sequence). The CDR3 spans 15 residues. The CDR3 DNA reads as TGTGCCAGCAGCTCCGTAGGGACTGGCTCCTACGAGCAGTACTTC. As protein: CASSSVGTGSYEQYF.

The V call is TRBV7-9, the J call TRBJ1-2; D not resolved. Germline loops: CDR1 SEHNR, CDR2 FQNEAQ (reference sequence). V was pared by 5 bases and J by 4 bases, with 11 bases between. This CDR3 spans 13 amino acids. The CDR3 is CASSVDLGYGYTF. The DNA for the CDR3 is TGTGCCAGCAGCGTAGACCTCGGCTATGGCTACACCTTC.

In DNA, the CDR3 is TGTGCCAGCAGTTCTGCGGTGGCACACACTTATAGCAATCAGCCCCAGCATTTT. This gives the protein CASSSAVAHTYSNQPQHF. This rearrangement joins TRBV27 to TRBJ1-5; no clear D gene. V lost 4 bases to trimming and J lost 0 bases, with 19 bases between them. CDR1 is MNHEY, CDR2 SMNVEV, per germline (reference sequence). The length of the CDR3 is 18 residues.

The V and J genes are TRBV4-2 and TRBJ2-7, with 7 bases lining up with TRBD2. With V trimmed by 2 bases and J by 3 bases, 1 base remained unmatched. Per the germline V gene, CDR1 is LGHNA and CDR2 is YNFKEQ. The CDR3 loop spans 13 amino acids. The CDR3 coding sequence is TGTGCCAGCAGCCAAAGGACTAGCTACGAGCAGTACTTC. Protein: CASSQRTSYEQYF.

This clone has only one observation. V is TRBV28 and J is TRBJ2-1; 8 bases map to TRBD2. The CDR3 totals 17 residues. Germline values: CDR1 MDHEN, CDR2 SYDVKM. The junction had 11 bases not matched to a gene; V was cut back by 5 bases and J by 2 bases. Written as DNA, the CDR3 is TGTGCCAGCAGTATAGAGCGGGAGATAGTTGCCTACAATGAGCAGTTCTTC. Translating gives CASSIEREIVAYNEQFF.

The chain joins TRBV29-1 to TRBJ2-7; 7 bases map to TRBD1. The germline gives CDR1 SQVTM, CDR2 ANQGSEA. The CDR3 extends over 13 amino acids. Losses at the gene ends were 4 bases for V and 1 base for J; bases not matched to a gene: 4. The CDR3 DNA follows: TGCAGCGTTGCGGGACAGTCTTCCTACGAGCAGTACTTC. Its translation: CSVAGQSSYEQYF.

This rearrangement joins TRBV2 to TRBJ1-1, with no clear D. The CDR3 is 15 amino acids. Trimming cost V 8 bases and J 4 bases, with 20 bases left between them. Germline CDR1 reads SNHLY; CDR2 reads FYNNEI. The CDR3 nucleotides read TGTGCCAGCCGCTTAGAGAGGCAGACTCGCACTGAAGCTTTCTTT. As protein: CASRLERQTRTEAFF.

V is TRBV19 and J is TRBJ2-2; D might be TRBD1 (7 bases). The CDR3 runs to 13 residues. Germline V lookup: CDR1 LNHDA, CDR2 SQIVND (reference sequence). The V end lost 5 bases, the J end lost 5 bases, and 9 bases lay between the germline ends. CDR3 bases: TGTGCCAGTAGTTCAGGGGGGACCGGGGAGCTGTTTTTT. Translation: CASSSGGTGELFF.

This chain joins TRBV7-3 and TRBJ1-4, with D possibly being TRBD1 (5 bases). V was pared by 1 base and J by 3 bases, with 12 bases between. The CDR3 runs 16 residues. The germline V gene has CDR1 SGHTA and CDR2 FQGTGA. The DNA for the CDR3 is TGTGCCAGCAGCTTAAAGGGGCAGGGCCCTAATGAAAAACTGTTTTTT. It yields the protein CASSLKGQGPNEKLFF.

This clone was seen just once. J is TRBJ2-7 and V is TRBV18; no reliable D call. V shed 6 bases and J shed 5 bases, with 8 bases lying between them. The CDR3 sequence is 11 residues long. Germline V gene lookup returns CDR1 KGHSH and CDR2 LQKENI. The CDR3 spells CASSVQDEQYF. CDR3 nucleotide sequence: TGTGCCAGCTCTGTCCAGGACGAGCAGTACTTC.

The V call is TRBV19, the J call TRBJ1-1; D remains unclear. CDR3 size: 15 residues. Per the germline V gene, CDR1 is LNHDA and CDR2 is SQIVND (reference sequence). V was shortened by 0 bases and J by 7 bases, with 15 bases between the two germline ends. The CDR3 bases are TGTGCCAGTAGTATAGACGGGAGGCCCCCAATTGAAGCTTTCTTT. Translating gives CASSIDGRPPIEAFF.

This chain joins TRBV7-3 and TRBJ2-1, with 15 bases that match TRBD2. V lost 5 bases, J lost 4 bases, and 6 bases stayed unmatched. The CDR3 spans 17 residues. Germline V gene sequence: CDR1 SGHTA, CDR2 FQGTGA. The CDR3 nucleotides are TGTGCCAGCAGCCCCCAGGGACTAGCGGGGGGTTACAATGAGCAGTTCTTC. Residues: CASSPQGLAGGYNEQFF. The full variable domain, in which reference TRBV7-3 and TRBJ2-1 provide the parts outside the CDR3, is GAGVSQTPSNKVTEKGKYVELRCDPISGHTALYWYRQSLGQGPEFLIYFQGTGAADDSGLPNDRFFAVRPEGSVSTLKIQRTERGDSAVYLCASSPQGLAGGYNEQFFGPGTRLTVL.

The chain recombines TRBV2 with TRBJ2-1, with unresolved D. V was trimmed by 5 bases and J by 0 bases, leaving 11 bases between them. The CDR3 has 15 amino acids. Germline V gene lookup returns CDR1 SNHLY and CDR2 FYNNEI. The CDR3 spells CASSPKTHSYNEQFF. The CDR3 DNA follows: TGTGCCAGCAGTCCTAAAACCCACTCCTACAATGAGCAGTTCTTC.

The sample holds one count of this clone. The chain recombines TRBV27 with TRBJ1-1, with 7 bases fitting TRBD1. Losses at the gene ends were 7 bases for V and 4 bases for J; bases not matched to a gene: 3. CDR3 length: 12 amino acids. Germline V lookup: CDR1 MNHEY, CDR2 SMNVEV (reference sequence). CDR3 sequence reads: CASKAGGTEAFF. CDR3 bases: TGTGCCAGCAAGGCAGGGGGCACTGAAGCTTTCTTT.

This chain uses TRBV9 with TRBJ2-7; D might be TRBD1 (6 bases). V was trimmed by 4 bases and J by 6 bases, leaving 11 bases between them. Germline V lookup: CDR1 SGDLS, CDR2 YYNGEE. The CDR3 extends over 12 amino acids. The CDR3 DNA sequence: TGTGCCAGCAGCCCCACAGGGATCGAGCAGTACTTC. Its translation: CASSPTGIEQYF.

This clone came up once. The V and J genes are TRBV28 and TRBJ2-5; TRBD1 is a possible D gene (5 bases). The V end was cut by 7 bases, the J end by 0 bases, with 9 bases between. CDR1 and CDR2 (germline): MDHEN, SYDVKM. The CDR3 has 13 residues. The DNA of the CDR3 is TGTGCCAGCATGGGGCGGTACCAAGAGACCCAGTACTTC. This translates into CASMGRYQETQYF.

V usage is TRBV5-4 and J usage is TRBJ2-3; a possible D gene is TRBD2 (6 bases). The CDR3 sequence is 14 residues long. CDR1 is SGHNT and CDR2 is YYREEE in the germline V gene (reference sequence). V lost 6 bases and J lost 0, with 11 bases in between. The CDR3: CASTRAGSTDTQYF. CDR3 nucleotides: TGTGCCAGCACCCGGGCGGGAAGCACAGATACGCAGTATTTT.

This clone appeared a single time. V usage is TRBV10-2 and J usage is TRBJ2-5; TRBD2 agrees at 8 bases. CDR1 and CDR2 (germline): WSHSY, SAAADI. The CDR3 consists of 15 residues. V gave up 3 bases and J gave up 11 bases; unmatched junction bases: 14. The chain's CDR3 is CASSDGAGGPLAQYF. DNA for the CDR3: TGCGCCAGCAGTGACGGGGCGGGAGGTCCGCTCGCGCAGTACTTC.

The CDR3 sequence is CASSQGQEVQPQHF. The CDR3 DNA reads TGTGCCAGCAGCCAGGGACAGGAAGTCCAGCCCCAGCATTTT. J is TRBJ1-5 and V is TRBV28, with 8 bases lining up with TRBD1. V shed 6 bases and J 7 bases; nucleotides not matched to a gene: 8. This CDR3 has 14 amino acids. The germline gives CDR1 MDHEN, CDR2 SYDVKM. The full variable domain, rest sourced from reference TRBV28 and TRBJ1-5, is DVKVTQSSRYLVKRTGEKVFLECVQDMDHENMFWYRQDPGLGLRLIYFSYDVKMKEKGDIPEGYSVSREKKERFSLILESASTNQTSMYLCASSQGQEVQPQHFGDGTRLSIL.

This clone showed up just once. The rearrangement joins TRBV7-6 to TRBJ1-5; weak D call: TRBD1 (5 bases). The ends were cut back, 1 base at V and 4 bases at J, with 14 bases in the middle. The CDR3 runs 16 residues. The V gene's germline CDR1 is SGHVS and CDR2 FNYEAQ. In DNA form, the CDR3 reads TGTGCCAGCAGCTTAGGGGGGTCGGGAGGGAATCAGCCCCAGCATTTT. Protein product: CASSLGGSGGNQPQHF.